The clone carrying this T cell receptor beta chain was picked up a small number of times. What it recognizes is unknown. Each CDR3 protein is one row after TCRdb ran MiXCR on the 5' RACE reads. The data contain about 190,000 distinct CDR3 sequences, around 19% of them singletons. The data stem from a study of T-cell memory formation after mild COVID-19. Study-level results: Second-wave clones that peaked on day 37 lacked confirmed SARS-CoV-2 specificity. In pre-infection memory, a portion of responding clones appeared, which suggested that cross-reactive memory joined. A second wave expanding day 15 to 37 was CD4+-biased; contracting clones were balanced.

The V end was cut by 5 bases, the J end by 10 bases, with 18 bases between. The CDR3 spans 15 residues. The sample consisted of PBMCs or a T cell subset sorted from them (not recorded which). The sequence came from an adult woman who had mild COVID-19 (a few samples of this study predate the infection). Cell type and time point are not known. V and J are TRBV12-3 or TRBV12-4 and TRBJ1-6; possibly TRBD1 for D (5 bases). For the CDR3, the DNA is TGTGCCAGCAGTCCTCATCAGGAAAGGGGCTCACCCCTCCACTTT. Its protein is CASSPHQERGSPLHF.